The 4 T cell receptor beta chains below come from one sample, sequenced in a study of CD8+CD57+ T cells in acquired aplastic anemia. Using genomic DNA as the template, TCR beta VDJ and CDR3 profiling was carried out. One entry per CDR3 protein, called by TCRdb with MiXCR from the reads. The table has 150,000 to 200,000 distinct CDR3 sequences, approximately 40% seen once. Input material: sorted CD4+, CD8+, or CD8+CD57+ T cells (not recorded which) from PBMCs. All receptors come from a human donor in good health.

CDR3 region: CASSHWTSGKETQYF. CDR3 nucleotides: TGCGCCAGCAGCCATTGGACTAGCGGGAAGGAGACCCAGTACTTC. This rearrangement joins TRBV5-1 to TRBJ2-5; TRBD2 matches 12 bases. The CDR3 loop spans 15 amino acids. Germline V gives CDR1 SGHRS, CDR2 YFSETQ. V trimming: 4 bases; J trimming: 5 bases; junction bases outside the gene matches: 6. Full variable domain (remainder filled in from reference TRBV5-1 and TRBJ2-5): KAGVTQTPRYLIKTRGQQVTLSCSPISGHRSVSWYQQTPGQGLQFLFEYFSETQRNKGNFPGRFSGRQFSNSRSEMNVSTLELGDSALYLCASSHWTSGKETQYFGPGTRLLVL.

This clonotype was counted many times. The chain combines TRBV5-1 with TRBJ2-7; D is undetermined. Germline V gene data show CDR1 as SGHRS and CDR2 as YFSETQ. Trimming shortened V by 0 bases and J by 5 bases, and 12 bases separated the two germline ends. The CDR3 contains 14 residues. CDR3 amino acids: CASSLAVLSHEQYF. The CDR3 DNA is TGCGCCAGCAGCTTGGCCGTGTTGTCCCACGAGCAGTACTTC.

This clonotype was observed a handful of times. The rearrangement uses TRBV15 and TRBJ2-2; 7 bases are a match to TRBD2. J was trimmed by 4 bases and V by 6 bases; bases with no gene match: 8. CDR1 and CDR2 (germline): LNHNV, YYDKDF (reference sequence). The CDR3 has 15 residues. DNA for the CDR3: TGTGCCACCAGGAGGCTAGCGGAATGCACCGGGGAGCTGTTTTTT. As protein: CATRRLAECTGELFF.

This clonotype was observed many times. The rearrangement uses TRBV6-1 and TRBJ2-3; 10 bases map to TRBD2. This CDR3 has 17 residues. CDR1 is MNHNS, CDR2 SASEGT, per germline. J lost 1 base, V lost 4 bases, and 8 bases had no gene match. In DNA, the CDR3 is TGTGCCAGCAGTGCCCTAACTAGCGGGATTCGCACAGATACGCAGTATTTT. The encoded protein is CASSALTSGIRTDTQYF.